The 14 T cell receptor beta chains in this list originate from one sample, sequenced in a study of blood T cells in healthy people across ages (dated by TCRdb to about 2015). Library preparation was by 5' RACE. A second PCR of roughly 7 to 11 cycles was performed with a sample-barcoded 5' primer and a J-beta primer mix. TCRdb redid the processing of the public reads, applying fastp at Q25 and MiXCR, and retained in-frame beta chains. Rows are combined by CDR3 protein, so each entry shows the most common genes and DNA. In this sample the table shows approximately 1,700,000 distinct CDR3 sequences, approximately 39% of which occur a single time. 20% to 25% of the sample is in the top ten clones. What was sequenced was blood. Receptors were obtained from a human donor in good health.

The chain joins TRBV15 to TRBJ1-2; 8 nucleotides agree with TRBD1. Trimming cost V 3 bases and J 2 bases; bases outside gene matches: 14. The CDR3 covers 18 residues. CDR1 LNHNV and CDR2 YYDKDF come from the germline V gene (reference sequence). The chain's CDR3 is CATSSEEGRGRINYGYTF. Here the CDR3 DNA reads TGTGCCACCAGCAGTGAGGAGGGCAGGGGGCGTATAAACTATGGCTACACCTTC.

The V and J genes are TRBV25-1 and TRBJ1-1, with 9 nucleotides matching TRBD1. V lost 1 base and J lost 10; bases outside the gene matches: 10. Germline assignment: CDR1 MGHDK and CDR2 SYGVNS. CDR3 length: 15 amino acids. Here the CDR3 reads CASSEFRTGASGAFF. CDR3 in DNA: TGTGCCAGCAGTGAATTTAGGACAGGGGCAAGCGGAGCTTTCTTT.

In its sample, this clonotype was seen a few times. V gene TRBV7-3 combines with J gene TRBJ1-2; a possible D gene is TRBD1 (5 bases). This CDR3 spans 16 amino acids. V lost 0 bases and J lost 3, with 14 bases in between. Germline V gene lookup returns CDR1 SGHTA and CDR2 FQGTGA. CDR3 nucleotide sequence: TGTGCCAGCAGCTTAACGGCCAGGGTGTGGGACTATGGCTACACCTTC. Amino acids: CASSLTARVWDYGYTF.

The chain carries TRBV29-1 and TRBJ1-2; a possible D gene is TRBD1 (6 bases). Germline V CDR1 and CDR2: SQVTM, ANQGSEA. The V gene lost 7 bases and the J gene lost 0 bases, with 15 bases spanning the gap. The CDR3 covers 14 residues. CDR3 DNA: TGCAGCGAACAGGGATTAACAGCTAACTATGGCTACACCTTC. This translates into CSEQGLTANYGYTF.

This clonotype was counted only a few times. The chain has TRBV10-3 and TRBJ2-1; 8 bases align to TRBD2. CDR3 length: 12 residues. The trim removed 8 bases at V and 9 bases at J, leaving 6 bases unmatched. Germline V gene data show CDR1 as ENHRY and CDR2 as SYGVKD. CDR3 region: CAIGGLVLEQFF. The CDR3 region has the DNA TGTGCCATCGGGGGACTAGTTCTTGAGCAGTTCTTC.

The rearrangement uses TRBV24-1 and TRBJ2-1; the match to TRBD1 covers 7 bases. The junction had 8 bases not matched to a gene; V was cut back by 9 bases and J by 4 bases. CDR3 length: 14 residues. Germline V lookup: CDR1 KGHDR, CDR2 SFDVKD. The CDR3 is CATEGATVYNEQFF. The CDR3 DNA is TGTGCCACCGAGGGGGCTACAGTTTACAATGAGCAGTTCTTC.

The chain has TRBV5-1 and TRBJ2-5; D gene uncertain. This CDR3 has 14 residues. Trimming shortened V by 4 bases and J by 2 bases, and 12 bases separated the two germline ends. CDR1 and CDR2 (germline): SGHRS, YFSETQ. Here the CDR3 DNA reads TGCGCCAGCAGCGAGAGGCGTCTTCAAGAGACCCAGTACTTC. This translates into CASSERRLQETQYF.

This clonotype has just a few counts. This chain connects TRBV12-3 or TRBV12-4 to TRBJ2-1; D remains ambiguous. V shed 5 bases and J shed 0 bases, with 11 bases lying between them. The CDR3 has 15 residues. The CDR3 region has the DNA TGTGCCAGCAGTCGGTTATCCCTCTCCTACAATGAGCAGTTCTTC. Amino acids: CASSRLSLSYNEQFF.

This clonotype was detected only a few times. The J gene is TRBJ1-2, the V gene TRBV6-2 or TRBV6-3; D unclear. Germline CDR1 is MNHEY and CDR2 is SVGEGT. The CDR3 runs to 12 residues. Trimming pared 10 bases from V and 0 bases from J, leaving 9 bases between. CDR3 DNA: TGTGCCACCTCGAATCCTAACTATGGCTACACCTTC. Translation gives CATSNPNYGYTF.

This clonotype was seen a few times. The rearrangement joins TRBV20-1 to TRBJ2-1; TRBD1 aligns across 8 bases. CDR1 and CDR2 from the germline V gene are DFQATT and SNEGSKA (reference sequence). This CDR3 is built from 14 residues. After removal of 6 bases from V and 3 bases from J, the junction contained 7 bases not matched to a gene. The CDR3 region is CSAPRDRGYNEQFF. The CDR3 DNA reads TGCAGTGCCCCCCGTGACAGGGGCTACAATGAGCAGTTCTTC.

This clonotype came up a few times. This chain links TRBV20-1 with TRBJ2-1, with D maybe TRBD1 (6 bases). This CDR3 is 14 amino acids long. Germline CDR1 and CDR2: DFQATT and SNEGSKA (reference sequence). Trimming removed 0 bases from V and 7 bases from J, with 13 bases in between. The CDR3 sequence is CSARDPYRDNEQFF. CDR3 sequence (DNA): TGCAGTGCTAGAGATCCTTACAGGGATAATGAGCAGTTCTTC.

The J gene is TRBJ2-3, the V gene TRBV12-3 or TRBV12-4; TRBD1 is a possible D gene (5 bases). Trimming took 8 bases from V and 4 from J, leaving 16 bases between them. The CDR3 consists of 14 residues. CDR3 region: CASSPGSFADTQYF. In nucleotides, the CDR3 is TGTGCCAGCTCGCCAGGGTCTTTCGCAGATACGCAGTATTTT.

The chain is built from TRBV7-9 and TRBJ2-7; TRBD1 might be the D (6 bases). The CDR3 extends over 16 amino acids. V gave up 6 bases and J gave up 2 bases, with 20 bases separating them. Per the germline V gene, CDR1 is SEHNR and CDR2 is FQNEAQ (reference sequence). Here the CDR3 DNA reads TGTGCCAGCAGGTCTGACAAGGACAGACCCACCTACGAGCAGTACTTC. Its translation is CASRSDKDRPTYEQYF.

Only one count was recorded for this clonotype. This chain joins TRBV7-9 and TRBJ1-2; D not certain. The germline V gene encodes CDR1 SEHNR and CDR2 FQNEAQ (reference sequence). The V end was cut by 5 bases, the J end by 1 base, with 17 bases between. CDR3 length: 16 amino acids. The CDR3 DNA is TGTGCCAGCAGCCGGTCGACGTCAGACCTTAACTATGGCTACACCTTC. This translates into CASSRSTSDLNYGYTF.